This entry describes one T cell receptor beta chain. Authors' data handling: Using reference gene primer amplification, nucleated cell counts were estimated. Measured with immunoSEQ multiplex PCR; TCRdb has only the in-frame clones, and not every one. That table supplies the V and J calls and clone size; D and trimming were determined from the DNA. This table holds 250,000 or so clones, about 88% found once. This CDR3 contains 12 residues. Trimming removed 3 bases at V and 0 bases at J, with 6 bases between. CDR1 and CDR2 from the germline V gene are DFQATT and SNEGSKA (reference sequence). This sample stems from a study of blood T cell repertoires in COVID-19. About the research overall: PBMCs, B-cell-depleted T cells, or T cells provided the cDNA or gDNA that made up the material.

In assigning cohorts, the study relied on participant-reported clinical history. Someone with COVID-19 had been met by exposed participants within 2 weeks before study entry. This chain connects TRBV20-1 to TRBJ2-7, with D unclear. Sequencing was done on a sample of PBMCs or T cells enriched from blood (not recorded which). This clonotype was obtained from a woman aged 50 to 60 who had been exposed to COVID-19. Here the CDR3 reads CSASPSSYEQYF. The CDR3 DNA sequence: TGCAGTGCTAGTCCTAGCTCCTACGAGCAGTACTTC.